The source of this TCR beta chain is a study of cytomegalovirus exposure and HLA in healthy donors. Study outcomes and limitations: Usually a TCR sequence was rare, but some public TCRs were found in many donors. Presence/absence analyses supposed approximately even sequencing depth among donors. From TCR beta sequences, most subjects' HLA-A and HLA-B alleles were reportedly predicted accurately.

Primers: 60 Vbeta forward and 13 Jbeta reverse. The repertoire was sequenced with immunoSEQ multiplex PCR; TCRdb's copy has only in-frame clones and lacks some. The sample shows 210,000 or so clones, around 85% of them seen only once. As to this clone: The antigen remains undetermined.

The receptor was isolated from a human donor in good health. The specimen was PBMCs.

CDR3 residues: CASSRIPGDAGAFF. CDR3 sequence (DNA): TGTGCCAGCAGCCGAATTCCGGGGGACGCGGGAGCTTTCTTT. The chain joins TRBV7-9 to TRBJ1-1, with D possibly matching TRBD1 (5 bases). Germline V gives CDR1 SEHNR, CDR2 FQNEAQ (reference sequence). The CDR3 loop spans 14 amino acids. Trimming cost V 5 bases and J 10 bases, with 20 bases left between them.